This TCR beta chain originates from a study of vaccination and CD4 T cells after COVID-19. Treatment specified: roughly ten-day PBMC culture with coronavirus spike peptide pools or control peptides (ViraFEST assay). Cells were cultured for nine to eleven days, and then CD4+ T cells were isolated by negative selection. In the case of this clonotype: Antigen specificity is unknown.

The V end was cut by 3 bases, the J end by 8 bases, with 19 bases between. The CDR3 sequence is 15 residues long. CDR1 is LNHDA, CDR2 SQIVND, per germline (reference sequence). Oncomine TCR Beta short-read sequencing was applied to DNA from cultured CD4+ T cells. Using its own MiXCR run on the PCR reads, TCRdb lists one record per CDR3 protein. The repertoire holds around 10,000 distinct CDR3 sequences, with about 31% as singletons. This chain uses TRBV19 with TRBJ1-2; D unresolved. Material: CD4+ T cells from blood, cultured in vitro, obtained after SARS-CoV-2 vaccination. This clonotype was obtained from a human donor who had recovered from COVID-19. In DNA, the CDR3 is TGTGCCAGTAGTATGCGGGGTTGGATAGGTCGGGGCTACACCTTC. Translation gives CASSMRGWIGRGYTF.